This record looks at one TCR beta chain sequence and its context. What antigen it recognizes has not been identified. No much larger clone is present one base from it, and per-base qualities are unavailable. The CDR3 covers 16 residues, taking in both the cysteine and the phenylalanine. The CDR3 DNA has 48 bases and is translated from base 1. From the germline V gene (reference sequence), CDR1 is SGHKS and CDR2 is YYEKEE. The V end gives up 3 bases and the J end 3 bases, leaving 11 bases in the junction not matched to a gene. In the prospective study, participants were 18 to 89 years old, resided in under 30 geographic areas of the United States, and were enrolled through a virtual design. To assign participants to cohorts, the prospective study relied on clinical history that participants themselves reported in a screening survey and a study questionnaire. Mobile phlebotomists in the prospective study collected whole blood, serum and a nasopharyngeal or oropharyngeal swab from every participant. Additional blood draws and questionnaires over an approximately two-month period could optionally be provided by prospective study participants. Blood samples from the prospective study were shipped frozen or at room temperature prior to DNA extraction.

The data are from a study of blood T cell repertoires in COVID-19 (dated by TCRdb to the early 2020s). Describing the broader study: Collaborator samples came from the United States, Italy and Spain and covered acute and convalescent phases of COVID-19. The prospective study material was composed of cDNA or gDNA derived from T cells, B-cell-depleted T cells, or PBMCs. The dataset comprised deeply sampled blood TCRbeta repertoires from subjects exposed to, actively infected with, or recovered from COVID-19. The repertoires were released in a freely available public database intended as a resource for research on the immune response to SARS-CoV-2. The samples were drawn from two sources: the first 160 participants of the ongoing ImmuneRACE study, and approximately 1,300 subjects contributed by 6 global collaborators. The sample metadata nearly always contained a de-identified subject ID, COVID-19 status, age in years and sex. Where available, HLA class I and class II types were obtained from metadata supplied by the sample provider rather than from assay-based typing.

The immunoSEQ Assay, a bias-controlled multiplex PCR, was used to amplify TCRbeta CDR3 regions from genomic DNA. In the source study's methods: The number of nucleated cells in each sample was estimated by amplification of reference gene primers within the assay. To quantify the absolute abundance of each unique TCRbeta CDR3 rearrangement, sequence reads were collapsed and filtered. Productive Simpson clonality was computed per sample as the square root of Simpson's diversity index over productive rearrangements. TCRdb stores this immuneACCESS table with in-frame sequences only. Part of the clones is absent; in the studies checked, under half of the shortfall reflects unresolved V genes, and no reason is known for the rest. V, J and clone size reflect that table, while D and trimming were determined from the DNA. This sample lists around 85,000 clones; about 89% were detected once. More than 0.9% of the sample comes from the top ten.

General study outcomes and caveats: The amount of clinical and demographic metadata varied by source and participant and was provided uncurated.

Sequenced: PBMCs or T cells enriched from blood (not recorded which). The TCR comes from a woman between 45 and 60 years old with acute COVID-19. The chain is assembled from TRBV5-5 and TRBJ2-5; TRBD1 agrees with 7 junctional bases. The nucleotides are TGTGCCAGCAGCTGGACAGGTGGGCAGGGGAAAGAGACCCAGTACTTC. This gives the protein CASSWTGGQGKETQYF.